This T cell receptor beta chain was sequenced in a study of CD8+CD57+ T cells in acquired aplastic anemia. Background on the study: The study obtained an average of approximately 2.9 ug of DNA from sorted CD4+ and CD8+ cells.

Whole-study findings and limits: Common to patients and controls were twenty-nine CD8+ CDR3 sequences. For CD8+ Simpson's diversity, patients and controls showed no significant difference.

The study profiled TCR beta VDJ and CDR3 using genomic DNA as template. Using its own MiXCR run on the reads, TCRdb lists one record per CDR3 protein. Found here are 150,000 to 200,000 distinct CDR3 sequences, 50% to 75% of them singletons; the top ten hold more than 45%. With respect to this clonotype: What it binds is unknown.

The V segment lost 4 bases and the J segment 1 base; nucleotides outside the gene matches: 6. The CDR3 spans 15 residues. Germline V gene sequence: CDR1 SGHNT, CDR2 YYREEE (reference sequence). Sequencing was carried out using sorted CD4+, CD8+, or CD8+CD57+ T cells (not recorded which) from PBMCs. This receptor was taken from a human donor with severe aplastic anemia or a healthy control (not recorded which). V gene TRBV5-4 combines with J gene TRBJ2-3, with TRBD2 identical over 7 bases. CDR3 in amino acids: CASSRGGIGTDTQYF. The DNA of the CDR3 is TGTGCCAGCAGCCGGGGAGGGATCGGCACAGATACGCAGTATTTT. Using reference TRBV5-4 and TRBJ2-3 for the parts outside the CDR3, the full variable domain is ETGVTQSPTHLIKTRGQQVTLRCSSQSGHNTVSWYQQALGQGPQFIFQYYREEENGRGNFPPRFSGLQFPNYSSELNVNALELDDSALYLCASSRGGIGTDTQYFGPGTRLTVL.